This TCR beta chain emerged from a study of T cell changes during pregnancy in multiple sclerosis. Germline V lookup: CDR1 MDHEN, CDR2 SYDVKM. The CDR3 is made up of 14 amino acids. V lost 5 bases to trimming and J lost 5 bases, with 15 bases between them. Libraries were prepared by immunoSEQ multiplex PCR; TCRdb keeps only in-frame clonotypes and omits some of them. The sample contains about 34,000 clones, 90% of which appear only once. The specimen was CD8+ T cells from peripheral blood mononuclear cells, collected before pregnancy. The chain couples TRBV28 to TRBJ2-5; possible D gene TRBD1, 6 bases. This sequence was found in a female donor with multiple sclerosis, enrolled in a pregnancy study. CDR3 coding DNA: TGTGCCAGCAGTCCCGCAGGGGTTTCCGAGACCCAGTACTTC. Amino acid sequence: CASSPAGVSETQYF.